The 20 T cell receptor beta chains below come from one sample, sequenced in a study of T cells in Graves' hyperthyroidism and ophthalmopathy (dated by TCRdb to about 2019). The protocol used for the library was multiplex PCR. Sequencing instrument: Illumina HiSeq 2000. The TCR beta CDR3 regions were amplified from RNA transcripts. For the first round of RT-PCR on the TCR CDR3, the HTBI primer set was used together with the Qiagen OneStep RT-PCR kit. The raw public data were reprocessed by TCRdb itself: fastp quality trimming at Q25, MiXCR clonotype calling, in-frame beta chains only. Each CDR3 protein gets just one entry, which takes the most common genes and DNA from the rows behind it. The sample table holds some 550,000 distinct CDR3 sequences, of which more than 20% were seen once. The ten biggest clones cover 26% of the sample. The sequenced material came from blood. The receptor source for this set is a young man with Graves' hyperthyroidism.

The CDR3 is CASSSRGVLTDTQYF. Written as DNA, the CDR3 is TGTGCCAGCAGTTCCAGGGGGGTTCTCACAGATACGCAGTATTTT. The V and J genes are TRBV6-5 and TRBJ2-3, with D possibly matching TRBD1 (7 bases). Germline CDR1 reads MNHEY; CDR2 reads SVGAGI. Trimming left V 4 bases short and J 2 bases short, with 13 bases between. This CDR3 region has 15 residues.

The chain recombines TRBV9 with TRBJ1-3; a weak D match, TRBD1 (5 bases). The germline V gene has CDR1 SGDLS and CDR2 YYNGEE. Trimming took off 0 bases at V and 2 bases at J, with 9 bases between the two ends. The CDR3 runs 15 residues. This CDR3 reads CASSVAGGTGNTIYF. For the CDR3, the DNA is TGTGCCAGCAGCGTAGCGGGGGGGACTGGAAACACCATATATTTT.

The genes are TRBV6-5 and TRBJ2-7; 8 bases fit TRBD1. The germline CDR1 and CDR2 sequences are MNHEY and SVGAGI. The ends lost 4 bases at V and 7 bases at J; junction bases unmatched: 6. The CDR3 is 13 amino acids. The CDR3 spells CASSFQGAHEQYF. CDR3 nucleotide sequence: TGTGCCAGCAGTTTTCAGGGGGCGCATGAGCAGTACTTC.

This clonotype was picked up many times. The genes are TRBV30 and TRBJ2-2, with unresolved D. The germline V gene has CDR1 GTSNPN and CDR2 SVGIG (reference sequence). CDR3 size: 15 residues. Trimming pared 3 bases from V and 0 bases from J, leaving 11 bases between. The CDR3 loop reads CAWRVKGSNTGELFF. The DNA of the CDR3 is TGTGCCTGGAGGGTTAAGGGCTCGAACACCGGGGAGCTGTTTTTT. Looking up the rest from reference TRBV30 and TRBJ2-2 gives the full variable domain: SQTIHQWPATLVQPVGSPLSLECTVEGTSNPNLYWYRQAAGRGLQLLFYSVGIGQISSEVPQNLSASRPQDRQFILSSKKLLLSDSGFYLCAWRVKGSNTGELFFGEGSRLTVL.

This clonotype was found a few times. The chain uses TRBV6-1 and TRBJ1-6; TRBD1 is a possible D gene (6 bases). Per the germline V gene, CDR1 is MNHNS and CDR2 is SASEGT. CDR3 length: 14 amino acids. Deletions cut 10 bases from V and 7 bases from J, with 17 bases between. The CDR3 loop is CAIRQGISNSPLHF. The CDR3 nucleotides are TGTGCCATTCGCCAGGGGATCTCGAATTCACCCCTCCACTTT.

CDR3 sequence reads: CSASSGGASAETQYF. CDR3 nucleotides: TGCAGTGCTAGTAGCGGGGGGGCTTCTGCAGAGACCCAGTACTTC. The chain joins TRBV20-1 to TRBJ2-5; 11 positions match TRBD2. This CDR3 region has 15 residues. The V and J ends lost 3 bases and 4 bases, in that order; junction bases with no gene match: 7. Germline assignment: CDR1 DFQATT and CDR2 SNEGSKA (reference sequence).

The sample holds a few counts of this clonotype. With a much larger clone just one base away, this may be a read error. The V call is TRBV15, the J call TRBJ2-5; TRBD2 agrees at 7 bases. Looked up from germline, CDR1 is LNHNV and CDR2 is YYDKDF (reference sequence). The CDR3 spans 14 residues. The DNA for the CDR3 is TGTGCCACCAGCAGAGGAGGGGCGGGAGAGACCAAGTACTTC. This translates into CATSRGGAGETKYF. The full variable domain, completed using reference TRBV15 and TRBJ2-5, is DAMVIQNPRYQVTQFGKPVTLSCSQTLNHNVMYWYQQKSSQAPKLLFHYYDKDFNNEADTPDNFQSRRPNTSFCFLDIRSPGLGDTAMYLCATSRGGAGETKYFGPGTRLLVL.

Ten or more counts support this clonotype. V is TRBV6-1 and J is TRBJ1-1; D gene ambiguous. Germline lookup yields CDR1 MNHNS and CDR2 SASEGT. The CDR3 extends over 14 amino acids. The germline V and J ends were trimmed by 1 base and 11 bases, with 17 bases remaining between them. The CDR3 is CASSEGGTRLGAFF. CDR3 nucleotide sequence: TGTGCCAGCAGTGAAGGAGGTACGAGGCTTGGGGCTTTCTTT.

V is TRBV5-5 and J is TRBJ1-1, with no clear D. Germline values: CDR1 SGHKS, CDR2 YYEKEE (reference sequence). The CDR3 sequence is 13 residues long. Between the trimmed V and J ends, which lost 5 bases and 4 bases, there was a span of 12 bases. Written as DNA, the CDR3 is TGTGCCAGCAGTTTCCGAGCTTTCACTGAAGCTTTCTTT. Encoded protein: CASSFRAFTEAFF.

This clonotype was seen repeatedly, ten times or more. This sequence joins TRBV6-1 and TRBJ2-2, with D tentatively TRBD2 (7 bases). The V end lost 5 bases, the J end lost 3 bases, and 13 bases lay between the germline ends. The CDR3 is 15 amino acids. From germline, CDR1 is MNHNS and CDR2 SASEGT. For the CDR3, the DNA is TGTGCCAGCAGTAAGGGGGGGGCGGACACCGGGGAGCTGTTTTTT. Protein: CASSKGGADTGELFF.

This clonotype was observed a few times. The chain's CDR3 is CASSVRGSVSTGELFF. The DNA for the CDR3 is TGTGCCAGCAGCGTGCGGGGTAGCGTTAGCACCGGGGAGCTGTTTTTT. The chain is built from TRBV9 and TRBJ2-2; D perhaps matches TRBD2 (6 bases). The CDR3 consists of 16 residues. The germline V gene encodes CDR1 SGDLS and CDR2 YYNGEE. Between the trimmed V and J ends, which lost 2 bases and 4 bases, there was a span of 15 bases.

This clonotype was seen only a few times. The genes are TRBV7-8 and TRBJ1-2; TRBD1 is a possible D gene (5 bases). The germline V gene encodes CDR1 SGHVS and CDR2 FQNEAQ. The CDR3 contains 14 residues. V lost 5 bases and J 8 bases, leaving 18 bases between the germline ends. The chain's CDR3 is CASSQQRGSEGYTF. The CDR3 DNA reads TGTGCCAGCAGCCAGCAAAGGGGATCGGAGGGCTACACCTTC. Full variable domain (remainder filled in from reference TRBV7-8 and TRBJ1-2): GAGVSQSPRYKVAKRGQDVALRCDPISGHVSLFWYQQALGQGPEFLTYFQNEAQLDKSGLPSDRFFAERPEGSVSTLKIQRTQQEDSAVYLCASSQQRGSEGYTFGSGTRLTVV.

For this clonotype: A read error may explain this, as a much larger clone is one base away. The chain carries TRBV4-1 and TRBJ2-5, with 8 bases that match TRBD2. In germline, CDR1 is MGHRA, CDR2 YSYEKL. The CDR3 contains 14 residues. The CDR3 sequence is CASSRGLAQATQYF. CDR3 DNA sequence: TGCGCCAGCAGCCGCGGACTAGCCCAAGCGACCCAGTACTTC.

This clonotype was seen at least ten times. The chain carries TRBV15 and TRBJ2-2; D may be TRBD1 or TRBD2 (6 bases each). Trimming shortened V by 6 bases and J by 5 bases, and 13 bases separated the two germline ends. The CDR3 length is 14 residues. CDR1 and CDR2 from the germline V gene are LNHNV and YYDKDF (reference sequence). Here the CDR3 reads CATREGVVTGELFF. The CDR3 DNA follows: TGTGCCACCAGGGAGGGGGTGGTGACCGGGGAGCTGTTTTTT.

J is TRBJ2-7 and V is TRBV4-3; 7 bases match TRBD1. After removal of 3 bases from V and 1 base from J, the junction contained 9 bases not matched to a gene. CDR1 is LGHNA, CDR2 YSLEER, per germline. This CDR3 spans 16 amino acids. Here the CDR3 reads CASSQPGQLISYEQYF. The CDR3, as DNA: TGCGCCAGCAGCCAGCCGGGACAGCTTATATCCTACGAGCAGTACTTC.

Many counts were recorded for this clonotype. The chain couples TRBV6-5 to TRBJ2-7, with D maybe TRBD2 (5 bases). The germline V gene has CDR1 MNHEY and CDR2 SVGAGI. Between the trimmed V and J ends, which lost 0 bases and 2 bases, there was a span of 11 bases. The length of the CDR3 is 15 residues. Here the CDR3 DNA reads TGTGCCAGCAGTTACTCGATCCCGGGGACCTACGAGCAGTACTTC. Its protein product is CASSYSIPGTYEQYF.

The gene calls are TRBV20-1 and TRBJ1-1, with 7 bases that match TRBD1. Germline CDR1 DFQATT, CDR2 SNEGSKA (reference sequence). V shed 6 bases and J 5 bases; nucleotides not matched to a gene: 15. The CDR3 is made up of 15 amino acids. As DNA, the CDR3 is TGCAGTGCCTCACAGACAGGGATGATGACAACTGAAGCTTTCTTT. Translation: CSASQTGMMTTEAFF.

V and J are TRBV5-8 and TRBJ2-4, with D perhaps matching TRBD1 (5 bases). Looked up from germline, CDR1 is SGHTS and CDR2 is YDEGEE. The CDR3 covers 14 residues. V lost 0 bases, J lost 11 bases, and 15 bases lay in between. Here the CDR3 DNA reads TGTGCCAGCAGCTTGGCTGGGGCCCAAGTGGTTCAGTACTTC. This encodes CASSLAGAQVVQYF.

This clonotype was recorded at least ten times. The chain is built from TRBV4-2 and TRBJ2-5; TRBD2 matches 8 bases. Germline values: CDR1 LGHNA, CDR2 YNFKEQ. V lost 0 bases and J lost 5; bases outside the gene matches: 8. The CDR3 extends over 16 amino acids. This chain's CDR3 is CASSQELAGGAETQYF. DNA for the CDR3: TGTGCCAGCAGCCAAGAGCTAGCCGGGGGGGCCGAGACCCAGTACTTC.

This clonotype was seen more than once but under ten times. This chain joins TRBV6-1 and TRBJ1-2; 7 bases are shared with TRBD1. Germline assignment: CDR1 MNHNS and CDR2 SASEGT. Trimming removed 3 bases from V and 4 bases from J; junction bases left unmatched: 8. This CDR3 is 15 amino acids long. CDR3 in amino acids: CASSDRQGITYGYTF. The CDR3 bases are TGTGCCAGCAGTGATCGACAGGGAATTACCTATGGCTACACCTTC.